This TCR beta chain was sequenced during a study of cytomegalovirus exposure and HLA in healthy donors. About this clone itself: The antigen is not known.

Trimming removed 5 bases from V and 2 bases from J, with 17 bases in between. CDR3 size: 16 residues. Germline V CDR1 and CDR2: SGHAT, FQNNGV. PCR involved 60 Vbeta and 13 Jbeta primers. Some clones are missing from TCRdb's copy, which holds only in-frame ones; the method was immunoSEQ multiplex PCR. The sample records over 250,000 clones, roughly 88% being singletons. Study-wide results and limits: Indistinguishability led to the exclusion of some V segments, TRBV6-2 and TRBV6-3 included. Several of the most significant clusters appeared linked to common viral pathogens, based on a later analysis.

The clonotype originates from a man aged 35 to 55 in good health and CMV-seropositive. The sequencing input was PBMCs. The rearrangement uses TRBV11-2 and TRBJ2-3, with a possible D match to TRBD2 (6 bases). CDR3: CASSTLRGRSTDTQYF. In nucleotides, the CDR3 is TGTGCCAGCAGCACCCTACGTGGGAGGTCCACAGATACGCAGTATTTT.